The 8 T cell receptor beta chains below come from one sample, sequenced in a study of blood T cell repertoires in COVID-19. Assay used: immunoSEQ multiplex PCR; TCRdb lists only in-frame clones, some missing. The sample shows 130,000 to 150,000 clones, about 87% of them seen only once. Sample: peripheral blood. The receptors were sampled from a woman in her fifties or sixties with acute or convalescent COVID-19.

The chain is built from TRBV6-5 and TRBJ1-4; 7 nucleotides match TRBD1. Germline values: CDR1 MNHEY, CDR2 SVGAGI. This CDR3 is 15 amino acids long. The ends lost 7 bases at V and 8 bases at J; junction bases unmatched: 13. The CDR3 coding sequence is TGTGCCAGCACCATTTCGAGGGGGCCAGTCGAAAAACTGTTTTTT. It translates to CASTISRGPVEKLFF.

J is TRBJ1-1 and V is TRBV15; 7 bases line up with TRBD1. Germline CDR1 LNHNV, CDR2 YYDKDF (reference sequence). J lost 7 bases, V lost 1 base, and 9 bases had no gene match. This CDR3 has 15 residues. As DNA, the CDR3 is TGTGCCACCAGCAGAGGATCGACAGGGACCCTTGAAGCTTTCTTT. Its protein is CATSRGSTGTLEAFF. The variable domain in full, completed from reference TRBV15 and TRBJ1-1, reads DAMVIQNPRYQVTQFGKPVTLSCSQTLNHNVMYWYQQKSSQAPKLLFHYYDKDFNNEADTPDNFQSRRPNTSFCFLDIRSPGLGDTAMYLCATSRGSTGTLEAFFGQGTRLTVV.

V gene TRBV9 combines with J gene TRBJ2-7; tentatively, D is TRBD1 (6 bases). Trimming shortened V by 4 bases and J by 3 bases, and 20 bases separated the two germline ends. Looked up from germline, CDR1 is SGDLS and CDR2 is YYNGEE. CDR3 size: 16 residues. CDR3 region: CASSLGDGQLYYEQYF. In nucleotides, the CDR3 is TGTGCCAGCAGCTTAGGGGACGGACAGCTGTACTACGAGCAGTACTTC.

In its sample, this clone was seen a few times. The rearrangement uses TRBV4-1 and TRBJ1-6, with D unresolved. This CDR3 has 17 residues. Germline V gene lookup returns CDR1 MGHRA and CDR2 YSYEKL. The V gene lost 0 bases and the J gene lost 0 bases, with 9 bases spanning the gap. This chain's CDR3 is CASSQDLESSYNSPLHF. The CDR3 bases are TGCGCCAGCAGCCAAGATCTTGAGAGCTCCTATAATTCACCCCTCCACTTT.

The rearrangement uses TRBV19 and TRBJ1-5, with 10 bases identical to TRBD1. This CDR3 contains 14 residues. Germline V CDR1 and CDR2: LNHDA, SQIVND (reference sequence). Germline trimming cut 5 bases from V and 9 bases from J; bases unmatched to any gene: 7. The CDR3 DNA is TGTGCCAGTAGTCTCCCGGGACAGGGGACGCCCCAGCATTTT. This codes for CASSLPGQGTPQHF. Drawing the rest from reference TRBV19 and TRBJ1-5, the complete variable domain is DGGITQSPKYLFRKEGQNVTLSCEQNLNHDAMYWYRQDPGQGLRLIYYSQIVNDFQKGDIAEGYSVSREKKESFPLTVTSAQKNPTAFYLCASSLPGQGTPQHFGDGTRLSIL.

The chain uses TRBV5-4 and TRBJ2-7, with D possibly matching TRBD2 (5 bases). CDR1 is SGHNT, CDR2 YYREEE, per germline (reference sequence). The V gene lost 5 bases and the J gene lost 5 bases, with 14 bases spanning the gap. CDR3 size: 13 residues. This CDR3 is CASSPGLLDEQYF. The CDR3 bases are TGTGCCAGCAGTCCGGGTCTACTAGACGAGCAGTACTTC.

V and J are TRBV2 and TRBJ2-5, with TRBD2 matching over 9 bases. Germline V gene sequence: CDR1 SNHLY, CDR2 FYNNEI. The ends lost 3 bases at V and 4 bases at J; junction bases unmatched: 12. The CDR3 contains 17 residues. The CDR3 here is CASSDTVAGAASETQYF. CDR3 nucleotides: TGTGCCAGCAGTGACACCGTAGCGGGAGCGGCATCAGAGACCCAGTACTTC.

This chain uses TRBV27 with TRBJ1-2, with D uncertain. Trimming removed 4 bases from V and 4 bases from J, with 10 bases in between. There are 13 residues in the CDR3. Germline V gene data show CDR1 as MNHEY and CDR2 as SMNVEV (reference sequence). The CDR3, as DNA: TGTGCCAGCAGTTCTCCTTGGGCCTATGGCTACACCTTC. Translated: CASSSPWAYGYTF.